These 19 T cell receptor beta chains share one sample of origin, sequenced in a study of tumor and adjacent non-tumor tissue in lung cancer. TCRbeta libraries were built with three rounds of nested PCR, modified from ARM-PCR. TCRdb processed the multiplex PCR reads anew with MiXCR; each CDR3 protein has one entry. This table has roughly 75,000 distinct CDR3 sequences, 60% to 80% appearing once. This sample's RNA came from whole unsorted tissue. Specimen: lung tumor tissue. The receptors originated from a woman aged 50 to 60 with non-small cell lung cancer.

For this clonotype: Because the CDR3's place on the DNA is in doubt, the DNA is left out and the CDR3 is given as listed by TCRdb. This chain links TRBV12-3 or TRBV12-4 with TRBJ2-2; TRBD2 is the table's D call, not checked against the DNA. 19 amino acids form the CDR3, both terminal residues included. The chain's CDR3 is CASSPRVAGGSLNTGELLF.

This chain joins TRBV20-1 and TRBJ2-5; TRBD1 matches 8 bases. The CDR3 has 13 residues. The V and J ends lost 2 bases and 4 bases, in that order; junction bases with no gene match: 3. Germline CDR1 is DFQATT and CDR2 is SNEGSKA (reference sequence). CDR3 coding DNA: TGCAGTGCTAGAACCGGACAGGGAGAGACCCAGTACTTC. It codes for CSARTGQGETQYF.

Of note for this clonotype: This clone may be a read error of a much larger clone one base away. This chain connects TRBV20-1 to TRBJ1-1, with D perhaps TRBD1 (5 bases). V lost 5 bases and J lost 7, with 14 bases in between. Germline CDR1 is DFQATT and CDR2 is SNEGSKA (reference sequence). The CDR3 covers 12 residues. The CDR3 sequence: CSARPGLNEAFF. As DNA, the CDR3 is TGCAGTGCTCGCCCAGGGTTAAATGAAGCTTTCTTT.

The chain employs TRBV6-2 or TRBV6-3 and TRBJ1-5; 10 bases line up with TRBD1. Looked up from germline, CDR1 is MNHEY and CDR2 is SVGEGT. The CDR3 spans 15 residues. CDR3 amino acids: CVCSVGTGAGQPQHF. CDR3 nucleotide sequence: TGTGTCTGCAGTGTAGGGACAGGGGCGGGTCAGCCCCAGCATTTT.

The chain uses TRBV5-6 and TRBJ2-7, with D perhaps TRBD2 (5 bases). V was shortened by 2 bases and J by 1 base, with 16 bases between the two germline ends. CDR3 length: 16 amino acids. Germline V CDR1 and CDR2: SGHDT, YYEEEE. CDR3 sequence (DNA): TGTGCCAGCAGCTTCGGAACTAGAGGGAGTTCCTACGAGCAGTACTTC. Translation: CASSFGTRGSSYEQYF.

As for this clonotype: A read error may account for a junction end that differs from germline. The gene calls are TRBV6-5 and TRBJ1-6; D not certain. CDR1 and CDR2 from the germline V gene are MNHEY and SVGAGI. This CDR3 has 15 amino acids. CDR3 sequence (DNA): TGTGCCAGCAGTTACACGATAGGAGATAATTCTCCCCTCCACTTT. It translates to CASSYTIGDNSPLHF.

As concerns this clonotype: An end of the junction differs from the germline gene, which may be a read error. The chain recombines TRBV10-3 with TRBJ2-1; 9 nucleotides align to TRBD2. The CDR3 is 16 residues long. Germline CDR1 reads ENHRY; CDR2 reads SYGVKD. Written as DNA, the CDR3 is TGTGACATCAGTGAGTCAGGGACTAGCATGCTGAATGAGCAGTTCTTC. Translation: CDISESGTSMLNEQFF.

V is TRBV7-3 and J is TRBJ2-1; possible D gene TRBD2, 6 bases. The CDR3 spans 14 residues. The ends were cut back, 8 bases at V and 0 bases at J, with 11 bases in the middle. Germline V gives CDR1 SGHTA, CDR2 FQGTGA. CDR3 DNA: TGTGCCAGCGGCCTCGGGAGCTCCTACAATGAGCAGTTCTTC. It translates to CASGLGSSYNEQFF.

This clonotype has only one observation. Being one base from a much bigger clone, this may be a read error. The CDR3 spells CASSSISGSLYKQYF. CDR3 bases: TGTGCCAGCAGTTCAATTAGCGGGAGTTTGTACAAGCAGTACTTC. This rearrangement joins TRBV28 to TRBJ2-7; 9 bases line up with TRBD2. The junction had 12 bases not matched to a gene; V was cut back by 4 bases and J by 8 bases. Germline V lookup: CDR1 MDHEN, CDR2 SYDVKM. The CDR3 spans 15 residues.

Note on this clonotype: The junction and the germline gene differ at one end; a read error may be behind it. The rearrangement links TRBV10-1 to TRBJ2-2, with a tentative D call TRBD2 (5 bases). Germline lookup yields CDR1 WNHNN and CDR2 SYGVQD (reference sequence). CDR3 length: 14 residues. The CDR3 DNA sequence: TGCGCCAGCACCGAGACCTTAAACACCGGGAAGCTGTCTTTT. As protein: CASTETLNTGKLSF.

There are a few counts of this clonotype. An end of the junction does not agree with germline; a read error may underlie this. This rearrangement joins TRBV7-9 to TRBJ2-3, with 8 bases aligning to TRBD2. Germline-derived CDR1 and CDR2 are SEHNR and FQNEAQ (reference sequence). The CDR3 has 16 amino acids. The CDR3: CTSSLLRGGRGDTQYF. Written as DNA, the CDR3 is TGTACCAGCAGCCTCCTCCGGGGGGGCCGAGGAGATACGCAGTATTTT. Using reference TRBV7-9 and TRBJ2-3 for the parts outside the CDR3, the full variable domain is DTGVSQNPRHKITKRGQNVTFRCDPISEHNRLYWYRQTLGQGPEFLTYFQNEAQLEKSRLLSDRFSAERPKGSFSTLEIQRTEQGDSAMYLCTSSLLRGGRGDTQYFGPGTRLTVL.

Remarks on this clonotype: Lacking the conserved final phenylalanine or tryptophan, this CDR3 likely reflects a read error. The chain couples TRBV12-3 or TRBV12-4 to TRBJ2-1; no reliable D call. The CDR3 length is 11 residues. The CDR3 sequence: CASSYYNEQFL. In DNA, the CDR3 is TGTGCTAGCAGTTACTACAATGAGCAGTTCTTG.

Regarding this clonotype: Relative to the germline gene, one junction end is altered; a read error may explain this. This chain links TRBV10-3 with TRBJ2-2; TRBD2 matches at 8 bases. CDR3 length equals 15 residues. Looked up from germline, CDR1 is ENHRY and CDR2 is SYGVKD. In DNA form, the CDR3 reads TGTGCCATCAGTGTACTAGCGGCAAATACCGGGGAGGTGTTTTTT. Protein sequence: CAISVLAANTGEVFF.

This clonotype was seen once. The junction departs from the called germline gene at one end, perhaps through a read error. The chain employs TRBV11-3 and TRBJ2-1; the D gene is possibly TRBD2 (5 bases). The CDR3 extends over 14 amino acids. CDR1 SGHNT and CDR2 YENEEA come from the germline V gene. CDR3 loop: CASNFINGGPEHFF. DNA for the CDR3: TGTGCCAGCAACTTCATTAATGGCGGGCCTGAGCACTTCTTC.

This clonotype was seen only once. This may stem from a read error, because a much larger clone lies one nucleotide away. The chain uses TRBV23-1 and TRBJ2-3; D uncertain. TRBV23-1 is an open reading frame whose function is uncertain. The CDR3 runs to 13 residues. The CDR3, as DNA: TGCGTCTCAACCGAACGAATATCAGATACGCAGTATTTT. As protein: CVSTERISDTQYF.

The chain has TRBV20-1 and TRBJ2-1; 15 bases map to TRBD2. Germline trimming cut 5 bases from V and 16 bases from J; bases unmatched to any gene: 9. The CDR3 covers 13 residues. Germline CDR1 and CDR2: DFQATT and SNEGSKA (reference sequence). CDR3 nucleotide sequence: TGCAGTGCTCCCGGACTAGCGGGAGGGTCCGGATTCTTC. As protein: CSAPGLAGGSGFF.

V usage is TRBV7-8 and J usage is TRBJ2-5; D is uncertain. The CDR3 consists of 11 residues. Germline CDR1 reads SGHVS; CDR2 reads FQNEAQ. Here the CDR3 reads CAGSLTETQYF. CDR3 coding DNA: TGTGCTGGCAGCCTGACTGAGACCCAGTACTTC.

This clonotype was seen only a few times. This chain connects TRBV14 to TRBJ2-7; the D is unclear. The V end lost 4 bases, the J end lost 0 bases, and 7 bases lay between the germline ends. The germline V gene encodes CDR1 SGHDN and CDR2 FVKESK. This CDR3 comprises 13 residues. The CDR3 sequence: CASSLYSSYEQYF. CDR3 nucleotides: TGTGCCAGCAGCCTGTATAGCTCCTACGAGCAGTACTTC.

J is TRBJ1-1 and V is TRBV12-3 or TRBV12-4; a weak D match, TRBD1 (6 bases). V lost 3 bases, J lost 3 bases, and 17 bases lay in between. The CDR3 extends over 16 amino acids. This CDR3 is CASSLGGQEGDTEAFF. CDR3 DNA sequence: TGTGCCAGCAGTTTGGGGGGGCAGGAAGGGGACACTGAAGCTTTCTTT.